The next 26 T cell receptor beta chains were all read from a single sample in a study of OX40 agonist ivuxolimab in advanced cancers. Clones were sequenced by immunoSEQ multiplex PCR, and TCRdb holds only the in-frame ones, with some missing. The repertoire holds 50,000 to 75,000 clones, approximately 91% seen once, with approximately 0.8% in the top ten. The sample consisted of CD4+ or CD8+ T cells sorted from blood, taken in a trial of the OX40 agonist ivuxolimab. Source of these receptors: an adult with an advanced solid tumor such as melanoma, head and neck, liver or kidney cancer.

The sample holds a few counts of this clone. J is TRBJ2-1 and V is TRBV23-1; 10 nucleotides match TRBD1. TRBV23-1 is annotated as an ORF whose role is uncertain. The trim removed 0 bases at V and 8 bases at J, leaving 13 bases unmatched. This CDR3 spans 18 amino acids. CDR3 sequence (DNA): TGCGCCAGCAGTCAATCGAAACGGGGACAGGGGTCAAACGATGAGCAGTTCTTC. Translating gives CASSQSKRGQGSNDEQFF.

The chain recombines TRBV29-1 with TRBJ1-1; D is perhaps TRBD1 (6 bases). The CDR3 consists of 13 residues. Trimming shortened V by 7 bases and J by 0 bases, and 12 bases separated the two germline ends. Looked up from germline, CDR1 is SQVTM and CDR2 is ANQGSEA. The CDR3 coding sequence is TGCAGCGGGCAAGGACAGCTGAACACTGAAGCTTTCTTT. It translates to CSGQGQLNTEAFF.

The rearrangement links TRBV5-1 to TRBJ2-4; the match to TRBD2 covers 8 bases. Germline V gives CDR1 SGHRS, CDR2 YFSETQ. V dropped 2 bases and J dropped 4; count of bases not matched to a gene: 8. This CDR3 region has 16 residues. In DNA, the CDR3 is TGCGCCAGCAGCTTTGGGTTTAGCGGGACTAAAAACATTCAGTACTTC. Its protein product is CASSFGFSGTKNIQYF.

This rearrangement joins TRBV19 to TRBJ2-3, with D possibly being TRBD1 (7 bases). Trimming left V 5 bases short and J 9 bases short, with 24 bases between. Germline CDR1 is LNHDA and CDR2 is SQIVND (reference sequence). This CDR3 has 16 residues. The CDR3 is CASSHMQEGARRTQYF. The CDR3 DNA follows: TGTGCCAGTAGTCACATGCAGGAGGGGGCGCGTAGGACGCAGTATTTT.

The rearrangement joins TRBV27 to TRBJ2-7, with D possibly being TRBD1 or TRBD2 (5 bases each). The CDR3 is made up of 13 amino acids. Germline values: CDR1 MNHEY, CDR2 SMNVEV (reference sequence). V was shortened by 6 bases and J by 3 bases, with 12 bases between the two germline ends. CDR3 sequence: CASSGASSYEQYF. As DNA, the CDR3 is TGTGCCAGCAGCGGGGCTAGCAGCTACGAGCAGTACTTC.

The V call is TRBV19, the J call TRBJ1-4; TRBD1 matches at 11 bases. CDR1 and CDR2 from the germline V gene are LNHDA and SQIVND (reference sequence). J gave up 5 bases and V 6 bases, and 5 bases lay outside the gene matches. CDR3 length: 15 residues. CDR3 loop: CASRDRGRRNEKLFF. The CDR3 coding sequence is TGTGCCAGTAGGGACAGGGGGCGCAGGAATGAAAAACTGTTTTTT.

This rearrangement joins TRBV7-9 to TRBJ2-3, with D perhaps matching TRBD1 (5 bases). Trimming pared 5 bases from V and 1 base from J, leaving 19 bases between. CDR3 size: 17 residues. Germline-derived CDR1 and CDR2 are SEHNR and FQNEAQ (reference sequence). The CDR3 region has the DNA TGTGCCAGCAGCCGCACGATCGATCCCAGGGGCACAGATACGCAGTATTTT. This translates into CASSRTIDPRGTDTQYF. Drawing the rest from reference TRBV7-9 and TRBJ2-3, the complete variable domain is DTGVSQNPRHKITKRGQNVTFRCDPISEHNRLYWYRQTLGQGPEFLTYFQNEAQLEKSRLLSDRFSAERPKGSFSTLEIQRTEQGDSAMYLCASSRTIDPRGTDTQYFGPGTRLTVL.

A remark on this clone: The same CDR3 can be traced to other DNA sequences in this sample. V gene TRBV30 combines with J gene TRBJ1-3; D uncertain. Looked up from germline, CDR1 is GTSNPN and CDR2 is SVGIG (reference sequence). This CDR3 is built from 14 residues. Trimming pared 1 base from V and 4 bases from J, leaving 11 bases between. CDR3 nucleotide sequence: TGTGCCTGGAGTGCCGGCGGTGTGGGAAACACCATATATTTT. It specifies CAWSAGGVGNTIYF.

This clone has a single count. The CDR3 nucleotides read TGCGCCAGCAGCTTGGTCCCATGGGGTAGCGGGGTAAAAGAGACCCAGTACTTC. Protein sequence: CASSLVPWGSGVKETQYF. This chain joins TRBV5-1 and TRBJ2-5; TRBD2 matches at 8 bases. Trimming took 0 bases from V and 3 from J; bases not matched to a gene: 13. Germline V CDR1 and CDR2: SGHRS, YFSETQ. The CDR3 sequence is 18 residues long. Combining the CDR3 with reference TRBV5-1 and TRBJ2-5 gives the whole variable domain KAGVTQTPRYLIKTRGQQVTLSCSPISGHRSVSWYQQTPGQGLQFLFEYFSETQRNKGNFPGRFSGRQFSNSRSEMNVSTLELGDSALYLCASSLVPWGSGVKETQYFGPGTRLLVL.

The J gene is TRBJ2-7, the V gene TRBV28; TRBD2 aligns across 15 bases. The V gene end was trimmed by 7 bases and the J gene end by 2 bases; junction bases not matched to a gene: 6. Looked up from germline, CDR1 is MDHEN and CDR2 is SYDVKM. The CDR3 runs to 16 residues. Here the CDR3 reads CASKGTSGRLTYEQYF. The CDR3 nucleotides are TGTGCCAGCAAGGGGACTAGCGGGAGGTTAACCTACGAGCAGTACTTC.

The CDR3 DNA sequence: TGCGCCAGCAGCCCGGACAGGGGAGGAAACACCATATATTTT. It codes for CASSPDRGGNTIYF. The chain recombines TRBV4-1 with TRBJ1-3; TRBD1 matches 9 bases. This CDR3 is 14 amino acids long. Unmatched junction bases numbered 2, after V lost 4 bases and J lost 4 bases. In germline, CDR1 is MGHRA, CDR2 YSYEKL.

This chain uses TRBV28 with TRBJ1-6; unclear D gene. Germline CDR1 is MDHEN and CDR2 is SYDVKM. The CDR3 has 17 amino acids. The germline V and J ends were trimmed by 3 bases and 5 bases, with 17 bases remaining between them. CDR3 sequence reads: CASSFTALGIHNSPLHF. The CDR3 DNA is TGTGCCAGCAGTTTTACGGCATTGGGGATTCATAATTCACCCCTCCACTTT.

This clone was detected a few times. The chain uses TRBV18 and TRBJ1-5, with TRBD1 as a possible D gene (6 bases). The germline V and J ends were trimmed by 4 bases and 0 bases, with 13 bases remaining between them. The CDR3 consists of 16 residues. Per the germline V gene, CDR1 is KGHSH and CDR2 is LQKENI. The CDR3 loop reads CASSLGQRDSNQPQHF. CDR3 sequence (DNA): TGTGCCAGCTCACTCGGACAGCGAGATAGCAATCAGCCCCAGCATTTT.

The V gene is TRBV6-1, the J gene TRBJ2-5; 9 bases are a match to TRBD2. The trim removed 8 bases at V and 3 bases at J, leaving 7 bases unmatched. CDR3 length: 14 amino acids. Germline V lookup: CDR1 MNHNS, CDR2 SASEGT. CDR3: CASGSGSIKETQYF. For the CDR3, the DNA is TGTGCCAGCGGTAGCGGGAGCATAAAAGAGACCCAGTACTTC.

The CDR3 here is CASSQARNTEAFF. CDR3 in DNA: TGTGCCAGCAGCCAGGCGAGGAACACTGAAGCTTTCTTT. V usage is TRBV7-3 and J usage is TRBJ1-1; no clear D. Deletions cut 5 bases from V and 1 base from J, with 8 bases between. The CDR3 is 13 residues long. CDR1 is SGHTA, CDR2 FQGTGA, per germline. Full variable domain (outside the CDR3, taken from reference TRBV7-3 and TRBJ1-1): GAGVSQTPSNKVTEKGKYVELRCDPISGHTALYWYRQSLGQGPEFLIYFQGTGAADDSGLPNDRFFAVRPEGSVSTLKIQRTERGDSAVYLCASSQARNTEAFFGQGTRLTVV.

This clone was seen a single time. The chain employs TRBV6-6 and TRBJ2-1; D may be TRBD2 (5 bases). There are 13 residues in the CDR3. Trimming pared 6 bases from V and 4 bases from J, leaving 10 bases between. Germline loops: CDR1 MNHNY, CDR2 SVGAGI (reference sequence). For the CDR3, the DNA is TGTGCCAGCAGCCCCGGGATTTACAATGAGCAGTTCTTC. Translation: CASSPGIYNEQFF.

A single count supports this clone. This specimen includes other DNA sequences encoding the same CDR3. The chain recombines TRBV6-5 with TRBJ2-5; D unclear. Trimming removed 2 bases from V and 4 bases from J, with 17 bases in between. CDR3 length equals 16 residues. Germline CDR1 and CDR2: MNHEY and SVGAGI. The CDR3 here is CASSYRRELGGETQYF. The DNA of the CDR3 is TGTGCCAGCAGTTACCGCCGCGAGTTAGGTGGAGAGACCCAGTACTTC.

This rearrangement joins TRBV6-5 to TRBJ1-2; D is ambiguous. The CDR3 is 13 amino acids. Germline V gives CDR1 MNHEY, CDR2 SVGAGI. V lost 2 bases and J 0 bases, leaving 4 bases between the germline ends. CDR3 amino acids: CASSYGPNYGYTF. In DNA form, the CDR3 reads TGTGCCAGCAGTTACGGTCCTAACTATGGCTACACCTTC.

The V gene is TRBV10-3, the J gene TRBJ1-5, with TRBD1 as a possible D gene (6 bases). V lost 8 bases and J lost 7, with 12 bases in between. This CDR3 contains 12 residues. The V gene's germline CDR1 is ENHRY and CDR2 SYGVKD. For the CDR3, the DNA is TGTGCCATCTCGGGGGCAGGGCAGCCCCAGCATTTT. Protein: CAISGAGQPQHF.

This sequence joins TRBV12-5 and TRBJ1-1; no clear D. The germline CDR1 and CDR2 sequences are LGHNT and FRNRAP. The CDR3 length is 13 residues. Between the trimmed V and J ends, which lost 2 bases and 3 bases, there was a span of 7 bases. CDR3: CASGLPIHTEAFF. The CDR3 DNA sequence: TGTGCTAGTGGTTTGCCCATCCACACTGAAGCTTTCTTT.

The CDR3 spells CASSPRDGSDSPLHF. CDR3 DNA sequence: TGTGCCAGCTCACCACGAGACGGGTCGGATTCACCCCTCCACTTT. J is TRBJ1-6 and V is TRBV18; D ambiguous. The CDR3 runs to 15 residues. The germline V gene encodes CDR1 KGHSH and CDR2 LQKENI. Trimming took off 1 base at V and 8 bases at J, with 12 bases between the two ends. Drawing the rest from reference TRBV18 and TRBJ1-6, the complete variable domain is NAGVMQNPRHLVRRRGQEARLRCSPMKGHSHVYWYRQLPEEGLKFMVYLQKENIIDESGMPKERFSAEFPKEGPSILRIQQVVRGDSAAYFCASSPRDGSDSPLHFGNGTRLTVT.

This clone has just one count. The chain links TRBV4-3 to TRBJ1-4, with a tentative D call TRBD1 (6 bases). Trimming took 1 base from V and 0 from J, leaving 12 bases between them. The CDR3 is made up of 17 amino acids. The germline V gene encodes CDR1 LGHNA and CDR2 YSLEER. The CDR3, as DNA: TGCGCCAGCAGCCAAGGGGGGGCAGGGGCAACTAATGAAAAACTGTTTTTT. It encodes CASSQGGAGATNEKLFF.

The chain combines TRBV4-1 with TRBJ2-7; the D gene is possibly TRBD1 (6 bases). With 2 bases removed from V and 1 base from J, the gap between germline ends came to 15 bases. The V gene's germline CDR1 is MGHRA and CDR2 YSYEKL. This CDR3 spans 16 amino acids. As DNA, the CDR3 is TGCGCCAGCAGCCAACCCGGGACAACATATTCCTACGAGCAGTACTTC. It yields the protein CASSQPGTTYSYEQYF.

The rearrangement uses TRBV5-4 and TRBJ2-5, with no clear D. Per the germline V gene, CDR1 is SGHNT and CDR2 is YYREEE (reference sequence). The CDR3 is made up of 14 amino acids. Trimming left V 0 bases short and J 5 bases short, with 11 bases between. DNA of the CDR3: TGTGCCAGCAGCTTGGGGGGATTAGGGGAGACCCAGTACTTC. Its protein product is CASSLGGLGETQYF.

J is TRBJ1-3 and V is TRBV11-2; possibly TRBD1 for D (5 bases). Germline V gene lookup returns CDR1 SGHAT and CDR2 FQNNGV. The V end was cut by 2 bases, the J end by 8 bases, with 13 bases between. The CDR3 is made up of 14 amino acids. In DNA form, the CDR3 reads TGTGCCAGCAGCTTACGGGGGTATGGGGACACCATATATTTT. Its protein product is CASSLRGYGDTIYF.

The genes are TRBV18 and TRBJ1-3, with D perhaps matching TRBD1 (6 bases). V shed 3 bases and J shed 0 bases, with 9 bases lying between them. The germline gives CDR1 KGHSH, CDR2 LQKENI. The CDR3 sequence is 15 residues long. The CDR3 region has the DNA TGTGCCAGCTCACCGCAGGGACACTCTGGAAACACCATATATTTT. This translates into CASSPQGHSGNTIYF.